This TCR beta chain was retrieved from a study of T cells in Graves' hyperthyroidism and ophthalmopathy. Together with thyroid ultrasound, orbital computed tomography, serum thyroxine and TRAb, clinical symptoms were used for diagnoses. This clonotype was counted ten times or more. Its antigen is unidentified. Notes on the study in general: Separating ophthalmopathy from stable hyperthyroidism was achieved by a 13 V-J model.

RNA transcripts yielded amplified TCR beta CDR3 regions. HTBI primers drove first-round RT-PCR of the TCR CDR3. TCRdb reprocessed the multiplex PCR reads with MiXCR, giving one entry per CDR3 protein. Of 250,000 to 400,000 distinct CDR3 sequences in the sample, about an eighth were seen once. This clonotype originated in a woman between 40 and 50 years old with Graves' ophthalmopathy. The material sequenced was blood.

Here the CDR3 DNA reads TGTGCCAGCAGCTTAGAACTCTTCACTGAAGCTTTCTTT. Its protein is CASSLELFTEAFF. V gene TRBV13 combines with J gene TRBJ1-1; D is ambiguous. Germline values: CDR1 PRHDT, CDR2 FYEKMQ (reference sequence). The CDR3 contains 13 residues. The ends were cut back, 1 base at V and 4 bases at J, with 7 bases in the middle.